The 27 T cell receptor beta chains in this list originate from one sample, sequenced in a study of cytomegalovirus exposure and HLA in healthy donors. PCR involved 60 Vbeta and 13 Jbeta primers. This table comes from immunoSEQ multiplex PCR, and its TCRdb copy is limited to in-frame clones, with some not included. The sample gives approximately 100,000 clones, approximately 77% of which show up once; roughly 13% is in the top ten. What was sequenced was PBMCs. These receptors came from a male donor in good health and CMV-seropositive.

V and J are TRBV4-3 and TRBJ2-1; 9 bases line up with TRBD2. Per the germline V gene, CDR1 is LGHNA and CDR2 is YSLEER. The J segment lost 8 bases and the V segment lost 1 base, leaving 9 bases of the junction unmatched. The CDR3 covers 16 residues. CDR3 nucleotides: TGCGCCAGCAGCCAAGGGGTTAGCGGGGGTCGCGATGAGCAGTTCTTC. This codes for CASSQGVSGGRDEQFF.

The rearrangement links TRBV9 to TRBJ1-3, with 8 bases fitting TRBD1. Germline lookup yields CDR1 SGDLS and CDR2 YYNGEE. This CDR3 is built from 16 residues. Trimming took 3 bases from V and 0 from J; bases not matched to a gene: 5. The CDR3 reads CASSAPGQVSGNTIYF. The CDR3 DNA reads as TGTGCCAGCAGCGCCCCGGGACAGGTCTCTGGAAACACCATATATTTT.

A single count supports this clone. The chain uses TRBV4-1 and TRBJ2-7; weak D call: TRBD2 (7 bases). The CDR3 consists of 15 residues. Germline V gene data show CDR1 as MGHRA and CDR2 as YSYEKL. The V end lost 4 bases, the J end lost 1 base, and 14 bases lay between the germline ends. As DNA, the CDR3 is TGCGCCAGCAGCCCGGGGGGCGCCTATTCCTACGAGCAGTACTTC. This codes for CASSPGGAYSYEQYF.

By proportion, this clone is medium-sized (0.01 to 0.1%). The V gene is TRBV4-3, the J gene TRBJ2-6, with D perhaps matching TRBD2 (6 bases). This CDR3 has 16 residues. V gave up 1 base and J gave up 2 bases, with 9 bases separating them. From germline, CDR1 is LGHNA and CDR2 YSLEER. DNA for the CDR3: TGCGCCAGCAGCCAAGTAACGGGGGCTGGGGCCAACGTCCTGACTTTC. This gives the protein CASSQVTGAGANVLTF.

The rearrangement uses TRBV4-2 and TRBJ2-7; 7 bases fit TRBD1. The CDR3 has 15 residues. Per the germline V gene, CDR1 is LGHNA and CDR2 is YNFKEQ. Germline trimming cut 2 bases from V and 1 base from J; bases unmatched to any gene: 5. In nucleotides, the CDR3 is TGTGCCAGCAGCCAAATGAGGGACAGTTCCTACGAGCAGTACTTC. Amino acids: CASSQMRDSSYEQYF.

The chain joins TRBV19 to TRBJ1-1; possibly TRBD1 for D (6 bases). V lost 5 bases to trimming and J lost 6 bases, with 16 bases between them. CDR1 and CDR2 from the germline V gene are LNHDA and SQIVND (reference sequence). CDR3 size: 14 residues. CDR3 in DNA: TGTGCCAGTAGTTTTAACGACAGGCCGGCTGAAGCTTTCTTT. Residues: CASSFNDRPAEAFF.

V is TRBV7-9 and J is TRBJ1-4; no clear D. The germline V and J ends were trimmed by 6 bases and 7 bases, with 18 bases remaining between them. The CDR3 is 15 residues long. The V gene's germline CDR1 is SEHNR and CDR2 FQNEAQ (reference sequence). The CDR3 spells CASRPPPRIGEKLFF. In nucleotides, the CDR3 is TGTGCCAGCAGACCACCCCCCAGGATCGGTGAAAAACTGTTTTTT.

This clone was seen only a few times. The CDR3 nucleotides are TGCGCCAGCAGCCTATACGGGACAGTCCACGAGCAGTACTTC. Encoded protein: CASSLYGTVHEQYF. The chain is built from TRBV5-1 and TRBJ2-7; TRBD1 matches at 7 bases. Trimming took 4 bases from V and 5 from J; bases not matched to a gene: 9. The CDR3 length is 14 residues. CDR1 is SGHRS, CDR2 YFSETQ, per germline.

The gene calls are TRBV18 and TRBJ1-2; tentative D call: TRBD1 (5 bases). This CDR3 is 16 amino acids long. Germline CDR1 reads KGHSH; CDR2 reads LQKENI. V was pared by 0 bases and J by 4 bases, with 15 bases between. This chain's CDR3 is CASSPPDGASIYGYTF. The CDR3 nucleotides are TGTGCCAGCTCACCACCAGATGGGGCCTCCATCTATGGCTACACCTTC.

Concerning this clone: This sample includes further DNA sequences coding for the same CDR3. The rearrangement joins TRBV9 to TRBJ2-5; TRBD2 might be the D (6 bases). This CDR3 has 13 residues. Between the trimmed V and J ends, which lost 1 base and 2 bases, there was a span of 6 bases. Germline CDR1 and CDR2: SGDLS and YYNGEE. In DNA, the CDR3 is TGTGCCAGCAGCGTACGGGGGCAAGAGACCCAGTACTTC. This gives the protein CASSVRGQETQYF.

Comments on this clone: Germline is not matched at one junction end, which may reflect a read error. The rearrangement uses TRBV4-1 and TRBJ2-3; 9 bases align to TRBD1. From germline, CDR1 is MGHRA and CDR2 YSYEKL. The CDR3 has 16 amino acids. In DNA, the CDR3 is TGCGCCAGCAGGCAAGGGCTAACAGGGGGCGCAGATACGCAGTATTTT. Translated: CASRQGLTGGADTQYF.

The rearrangement uses TRBV18 and TRBJ1-2; 10 bases match TRBD1. Germline values: CDR1 KGHSH, CDR2 LQKENI. V trimming: 0 bases; J trimming: 4 bases; junction bases outside the gene matches: 5. CDR3 length: 16 amino acids. The CDR3 DNA reads TGTGCCAGCTCACCACCGGGACAGGGGAAATTCTATGGCTACACCTTC. Amino acid sequence: CASSPPGQGKFYGYTF.

This sequence joins TRBV5-1 and TRBJ2-2; TRBD2 matches at 8 bases. Germline trimming cut 4 bases from V and 0 bases from J; bases unmatched to any gene: 5. Germline V gives CDR1 SGHRS, CDR2 YFSETQ. The CDR3 totals 16 residues. CDR3 sequence reads: CASSRGGTTNTGELFF. The CDR3 DNA reads as TGCGCCAGCAGCCGCGGGGGGACTACGAACACCGGGGAGCTGTTTTTT.

This chain connects TRBV15 to TRBJ2-7; a possible D gene is TRBD2 (5 bases). Per the germline V gene, CDR1 is LNHNV and CDR2 is YYDKDF (reference sequence). This CDR3 region has 14 residues. V was shortened by 5 bases and J by 2 bases, with 13 bases between the two germline ends. In nucleotides, the CDR3 is TGTGCCACCAGCGGACGGAGGTCCACCTACGAGCAGTACTTC. Encoded protein: CATSGRRSTYEQYF.

The V gene is TRBV2, the J gene TRBJ1-5, with a possible D match to TRBD1 (5 bases). The CDR3 is 12 residues long. V dropped 8 bases and J dropped 11 bases, with 16 bases sitting between them. The germline V gene has CDR1 SNHLY and CDR2 FYNNEI. DNA for the CDR3: TGTGCCAGCTCGGGGGACTCCCTGACCCAGCATTTT. Its protein is CASSGDSLTQHF.

The rearrangement uses TRBV4-1 and TRBJ2-5; 16 positions match TRBD2. The germline V gene has CDR1 MGHRA and CDR2 YSYEKL. This CDR3 spans 19 amino acids. With 0 bases clipped from V and 4 bases from J, the junction kept 8 bases outside the gene matches. The CDR3 sequence is CASSQDRGLAGGRRETQYF. CDR3 sequence (DNA): TGCGCCAGCAGCCAAGATAGGGGACTAGCGGGGGGGCGCCGAGAGACCCAGTACTTC.

V usage is TRBV2 and J usage is TRBJ2-7; the D gene is possibly TRBD1 (5 bases). CDR3 size: 15 residues. Deletions cut 1 base from V and 10 bases from J, with 20 bases between. Germline values: CDR1 SNHLY, CDR2 FYNNEI. This chain's CDR3 is CASSEGPPGLDSQYF. CDR3 nucleotides: TGTGCCAGCAGTGAAGGGCCCCCAGGGTTGGATTCCCAGTACTTC. The whole variable domain, remainder taken from reference TRBV2 and TRBJ2-7, is EPEVTQTPSHQVTQMGQEVILRCVPISNHLYFYWYRQILGQKVEFLVSFYNNEISEKSEIFDDQFSVERPDGSNFTLKIRSTKLEDSAMYFCASSEGPPGLDSQYFGPGTRLTVT.

The chain couples TRBV2 to TRBJ1-6, with 9 bases matching TRBD1. Unmatched junction bases numbered 13, after V lost 8 bases and J lost 5 bases. The CDR3 sequence is 17 residues long. Germline values: CDR1 SNHLY, CDR2 FYNNEI. CDR3 bases: TGTGCCAGCGAAGCGGGATTGGGACAGGGTAATAATTCACCCCTCCACTTT. It translates to CASEAGLGQGNNSPLHF. Looking up the rest from reference TRBV2 and TRBJ1-6 gives the full variable domain: EPEVTQTPSHQVTQMGQEVILRCVPISNHLYFYWYRQILGQKVEFLVSFYNNEISEKSEIFDDQFSVERPDGSNFTLKIRSTKLEDSAMYFCASEAGLGQGNNSPLHFGNGTRLTVT.

The chain has TRBV2 and TRBJ2-3; 10 bases fit TRBD2. CDR1 SNHLY and CDR2 FYNNEI come from the germline V gene. There are 13 residues in the CDR3. V gave up 7 bases and J gave up 6 bases; unmatched junction bases: 4. CDR3 sequence: CASNPSGGDTQYF. The CDR3 bases are TGTGCCAGCAATCCTAGCGGGGGTGATACGCAGTATTTT. The full variable domain, completed using reference TRBV2 and TRBJ2-3, is EPEVTQTPSHQVTQMGQEVILRCVPISNHLYFYWYRQILGQKVEFLVSFYNNEISEKSEIFDDQFSVERPDGSNFTLKIRSTKLEDSAMYFCASNPSGGDTQYFGPGTRLTVL.

The rearrangement joins TRBV5-1 to TRBJ1-2; tentative D call: TRBD1 (5 bases). The CDR3 loop spans 13 amino acids. V lost 4 bases and J 8 bases, leaving 15 bases between the germline ends. Germline V CDR1 and CDR2: SGHRS, YFSETQ. CDR3 bases: TGCGCCAGCAGCGCTATCGGGGGGATCGGCTACACCTTC. This translates into CASSAIGGIGYTF.

The chain uses TRBV7-9 and TRBJ1-2; D unresolved. The CDR3 contains 13 residues. V lost 4 bases and J 5 bases, leaving 11 bases between the germline ends. Germline CDR1 reads SEHNR; CDR2 reads FQNEAQ (reference sequence). The CDR3 region is CASSSMAGYGYTF. CDR3 nucleotides: TGTGCCAGCAGCTCAATGGCGGGATATGGCTACACCTTC.

V usage is TRBV9 and J usage is TRBJ2-7; a possible D gene is TRBD2 (5 bases). The CDR3 extends over 15 amino acids. Germline loops: CDR1 SGDLS, CDR2 YYNGEE. V was shortened by 0 bases and J by 2 bases, with 12 bases between the two germline ends. Here the CDR3 DNA reads TGTGCCAGCAGCGTAGAGGCTAGCACGACCTACGAGCAGTACTTC. Translated, it gives CASSVEASTTYEQYF.

The rearrangement joins TRBV30 to TRBJ2-3, with a tentative D call TRBD2 (7 bases). The V end lost 0 bases, the J end lost 3 bases, and 10 bases lay between the germline ends. From germline, CDR1 is GTSNPN and CDR2 SVGIG (reference sequence). CDR3 length: 14 amino acids. The CDR3 reads CAWSVGGRTDTQYF. The CDR3 coding sequence is TGTGCCTGGAGTGTCGGGGGGCGTACAGATACGCAGTATTTT.

The chain uses TRBV5-1 and TRBJ2-5, with 8 nucleotides matching TRBD1. Germline CDR1 is SGHRS and CDR2 is YFSETQ. This CDR3 contains 15 residues. The trim removed 4 bases at V and 3 bases at J, leaving 8 bases unmatched. As DNA, the CDR3 is TGCGCCAGCAGCGTGGACGGACAGGGAGAAGAGACCCAGTACTTC. It encodes CASSVDGQGEETQYF.

The rearrangement joins TRBV19 to TRBJ1-6; D is ambiguous. The CDR3 runs to 14 residues. CDR1 LNHDA and CDR2 SQIVND come from the germline V gene (reference sequence). V dropped 7 bases and J dropped 8 bases, with 15 bases sitting between them. The DNA of the CDR3 is TGTGCCAGTACCCCCACGGGGAGGGATTCACCCCTCCACTTT. As protein: CASTPTGRDSPLHF.

V gene TRBV7-2 combines with J gene TRBJ2-6; D unclear. The CDR3 is 16 amino acids. Trimming removed 5 bases at V and 0 bases at J, with 11 bases between. The germline gives CDR1 SGHTA, CDR2 FQGNSA. This chain's CDR3 is CASSNSLLSGANVLTF. CDR3 coding DNA: TGTGCCAGCAGCAACTCATTACTCTCTGGGGCCAACGTCCTGACTTTC.

The chain links TRBV6-5 to TRBJ2-7; 11 nucleotides align to TRBD1. Per the germline V gene, CDR1 is MNHEY and CDR2 is SVGAGI. Losses at the gene ends were 7 bases for V and 1 base for J; bases not matched to a gene: 6. The CDR3 has 15 amino acids. The CDR3 coding sequence is TGTGCCAGCACCGGGGACAGGGGGTCGTCCTACGAGCAGTACTTC. Translated: CASTGDRGSSYEQYF.